Included here is one TCR beta chain sequence, with context. Its specificity is not known. CDR3 size: 15 residues. Germline-derived CDR1 and CDR2 are SGHTA and FQGNSA. With V trimmed by 1 base and J by 9 bases, 7 bases remained unmatched. The source of the sample is a study of early stage breast cancer tumors. Study as a whole: ER+/PR+/HER2- status applied to about 80% of the 16 invasive breast tumors. Invasive lobular carcinomas made up about 30% of the 12 ER+/PR+/HER2- tumors. Regarding the study as a whole: Compared with adjacent normal breast tissue, tumors showed 2 to 3-fold greater T cell density and higher clonality. Most shared enriched TCRB sequences were commonly generated ones.

Clones were read by immunoSEQ multiplex PCR, and TCRdb kept only the in-frame ones, dropping some. The sample holds about 51,000 clones; around 80% are singletons and the top ten take roughly 3.5%. The sequence was collected from a person aged 35 to 50 with breast cancer. The sequencing input was blood. This chain joins TRBV7-2 and TRBJ2-1; 9 bases align to TRBD2. CDR3 sequence: CASSLDRGRGGEQFF. DNA for the CDR3: TGTGCCAGCAGCTTAGATCGCGGGAGGGGGGGTGAGCAGTTCTTC.